These T cell receptor beta chains were read from a single sample in a study of beta chain features in type 1 diabetes. The protocol was immunoSEQ multiplex PCR, while the TCRdb copy is restricted to in-frame clones and leaves out a portion. Altogether about 450,000 clones are present, roughly 10% being singletons, with the ten largest covering over 0.04%. Sequences were obtained from naive CD4+ T cells from blood. Receptors were obtained from a young woman in good health. Both conserved end residues are part of each CDR3. The D gene is left open where the match is weak. Where a row states a size, it is once, few, many or the class of an expanded clone; other rows omit it.

d_call clone_size j_call v_call cdr3_nt cdr3_aa
NA few TRBJ2-5 TRBV7-3 TGTGCCAGCTCGGGGGAACCAGGAGAGACCCAGTACTTC CASSGEPGETQYF
NA NA TRBJ2-7 TRBV9 TGTGCCAGCAGCGTAGAAGCGGACAGCTCCTACGAGCAGTACTTC CASSVEADSSYEQYF
NA few TRBJ2-3 TRBV7-2 TGTGCCAGCAGCGCGGACGGAAACACAGATACGCAGTATTTT CASSADGNTDTQYF
NA NA TRBJ2-6 TRBV5-4 TGTGCCAGCAGCCCCGTTCGGAGGGGGAAGGCTGGGGCCAACGTCCTGACTTTC CASSPVRRGKAGANVLTF
NA NA TRBJ1-3 TRBV9 TGTGCCAGCAGCGTTGATAGTCTCCCTGGAAACACCATATATTTT CASSVDSLPGNTIYF
TRBD2 few TRBJ2-1 TRBV28 TGTGCCAGCAGCCGCAGACTAGCGGGGGAGATTTACAATGAGCAGTTCTTC CASSRRLAGEIYNEQFF
TRBD1 few TRBJ1-2 TRBV20-1 TGCAGCACAGGGGCGGGCTATGGCTACACCTTC CSTGAGYGYTF
TRBD2 NA TRBJ2-1 TRBV9 TGTGCCAGCAGCCCCCTAGCGGGAAACTACAATGAGCAGTTCTTC CASSPLAGNYNEQFF
NA few TRBJ2-2 TRBV29-1 TGCAGCGTTACCAGGAATTCGAACACCGGGGAGCTGTTTTTT CSVTRNSNTGELFF
NA few TRBJ2-7 TRBV7-9 TGTGCCACCGAGGGGATTGTAGGAAATCGGGGCTACGAGCAGTACTTC CATEGIVGNRGYEQYF
NA NA TRBJ2-1 TRBV18 TGTGCCAGCTCACCCGAATGGGAAGACAATGAGCAGTTCTTC CASSPEWEDNEQFF
TRBD1 NA TRBJ2-1 TRBV9 TGTGCCAGCAGCATACACAGGGGGTTGGATGAGCAGTTCTTC CASSIHRGLDEQFF
NA few TRBJ2-3 TRBV7-6 TGTGCCAGCAGCTTAGACCAGCGCACAGATACGCAGTATTTT CASSLDQRTDTQYF
TRBD2 few TRBJ2-5 TRBV4-3 TGCGCCAGCAGCCAAGAATTGACTAGCGGGGGGGCCTTGGAGACCCAGTACTTC CASSQELTSGGALETQYF
NA NA TRBJ2-3 TRBV15 TGTGCCACCAGCAGAGAATACGGGGGCAGAGATACGCAGTATTTT CATSREYGGRDTQYF
NA NA TRBJ1-3 TRBV15 TGTGCCACCAGCAGATCTCACAGTCCTGGAAACACCATATATTTT CATSRSHSPGNTIYF
NA few TRBJ2-3 TRBV9 TGTGCCAGCAGCGCCCGACAGTCTAGCACAGATACGCAGTATTTT CASSARQSSTDTQYF
NA few TRBJ1-1 TRBV29-1 TGCAGCGTTGATCTCAGGGGTAACACTGAAGCTTTCTTT CSVDLRGNTEAFF
NA NA TRBJ2-3 TRBV4-2 TGTGCCAGCAGCCAAGCAGTCGCGGAAAGAGGGGCAGATACGCAGTATTTT CASSQAVAERGADTQYF
NA few TRBJ2-5 TRBV5-5 TGTGCCAGCAGCAGACAGTTACTCCAAGAGACCCAGTACTTC CASSRQLLQETQYF
NA NA TRBJ1-1 TRBV5-4 TGTGCCAGCAGGCCCCCTTACCAGAGTTCCACTGAAGCTTTCTTT CASRPPYQSSTEAFF
TRBD2 NA TRBJ2-7 TRBV7-2 TGTGCCAGCAGCTTCGGGCGGGAGAGCTCCTACGAGCAGTACTTC CASSFGRESSYEQYF
NA NA TRBJ2-1 TRBV7-2 TGTGCCAGCAGCCAAGACTATTACAATGAGCAGTTCTTC CASSQDYYNEQFF
NA NA TRBJ1-4 TRBV7-2 TGTGCCAGCAGCGCCTCCGGGACCTACGGCGAAAAACTGTTTTTT CASSASGTYGEKLFF
NA NA TRBJ1-5 TRBV2 TGTGCCAGCAGTCTAACAGGGTCCAGTCAGCCCCAGCATTTT CASSLTGSSQPQHF
NA few TRBJ2-4 TRBV7-2 TGTGCCAGCAGCTTTGGCGGGGCTTTAGCCAAAAACATTCAGTACTTC CASSFGGALAKNIQYF
TRBD2 NA TRBJ2-2 TRBV7-7 TGTGCTAGCAGCTCTTCGGGACTAGCGGGATCAAACACCGGGGAGCTGTTTTTT CASSSSGLAGSNTGELFF
TRBD1 NA TRBJ2-7 TRBV5-1 TGCGCCAGCAGCGCCTCCGGGACAGGGAACGAGCAGTACTTC CASSASGTGNEQYF
TRBD2 few TRBJ2-5 TRBV6-5 TGTGCCAGCAGCCGGCGGGGGGGCCGGCAGACCCAGTACTTC CASSRRGGRQTQYF
NA few TRBJ2-1 TRBV11-2 TGTGCCAGCAGCTTTCTAGCCGGACAGTTCTTC CASSFLAGQFF
TRBD1 once TRBJ2-3 TRBV28 TGTGCCAGCAGTTCCGGGACAGCCACCGATACGCAGTATTTT CASSSGTATDTQYF
NA few TRBJ1-2 TRBV7-2 TGTGCCAGCAGCCTTGACGGAGCTAACTATGGCTACACCTTC CASSLDGANYGYTF
NA NA TRBJ2-3 TRBV7-2 TGTGCCAGCAGCTTACGACGACGGGCAGATACGCAGTATTTT CASSLRRRADTQYF
TRBD1 few TRBJ1-5 TRBV7-2 TGTGCCAGCAGCTTAGTAGGACAGGGGGCTTATCAGCCCCAGCATTTT CASSLVGQGAYQPQHF
NA NA TRBJ1-5 TRBV18 TGTGCCAGCTCACCAGGGCTCAATCAGCCCCAGCATTTT CASSPGLNQPQHF
TRBD1 once TRBJ2-1 TRBV7-9 TGTGCCAGCAGCTTAGCGAAAACCGGGACAGATTACAATGAGCAGTTCTTC CASSLAKTGTDYNEQFF